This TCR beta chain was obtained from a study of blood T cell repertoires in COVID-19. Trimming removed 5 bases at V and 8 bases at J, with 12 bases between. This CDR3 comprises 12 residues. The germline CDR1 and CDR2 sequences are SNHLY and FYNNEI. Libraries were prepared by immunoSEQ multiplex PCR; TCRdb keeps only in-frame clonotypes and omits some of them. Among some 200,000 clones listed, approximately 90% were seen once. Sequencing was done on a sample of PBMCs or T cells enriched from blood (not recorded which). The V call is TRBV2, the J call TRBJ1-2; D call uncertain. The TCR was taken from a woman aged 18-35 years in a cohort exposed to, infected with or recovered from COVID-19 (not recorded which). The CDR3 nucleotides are TGTGCCAGCAGTTTTCAGAGGGAAGGCTACACCTTC. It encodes CASSFQREGYTF.